This entry lists 30 T cell receptor beta chains sequenced from one sample in a study of CD8+ T cells in alopecia areata. Treatment of the sample: oral pan-JAK inhibitor, 5-10 mg twice daily. It was cDNA, reverse transcribed from extracted RNA, that served as the sequencing template. Only in-frame clones appear in the TCRdb table, and some are missing; sequencing was by immunoSEQ multiplex PCR. Of 150,000 to 250,000 clones listed, roughly three fifths are singletons. Sample: CD4+ T cells sorted from blood, taken at week 4, from a patient treated with tofacitinib. Every receptor here comes from a human donor with alopecia areata.

CDR3 bases: TGTGCCATCAGTGAGGTCAGGGACTACGAGCAGTACTTC. Encoded protein: CAISEVRDYEQYF. The genes are TRBV10-3 and TRBJ2-7, with a tentative D call TRBD1 (5 bases). Trimming cost V 2 bases and J 3 bases, with 8 bases left between them. This CDR3 spans 13 amino acids. Germline assignment: CDR1 ENHRY and CDR2 SYGVKD.

The chain has TRBV5-1 and TRBJ2-7, with a tentative D call TRBD1 (6 bases). The V and J ends lost 4 bases and 7 bases respectively, with 18 bases between them. Germline V gene lookup returns CDR1 SGHRS and CDR2 YFSETQ. The CDR3 has 14 residues. The CDR3 loop reads CASSHLDRTEEQYF. CDR3 coding DNA: TGCGCCAGCAGCCATCTGGACAGAACTGAAGAGCAGTACTTC.

This clone occurred once. The J gene is TRBJ2-5, the V gene TRBV9; 16 bases agree with TRBD2. Germline V gene data show CDR1 as SGDLS and CDR2 as YYNGEE. V shed 3 bases and J 5 bases; nucleotides not matched to a gene: 7. This CDR3 contains 17 residues. The CDR3 sequence: CASSEGTSGGARETQYF. DNA of the CDR3: TGTGCCAGCAGCGAGGGGACTAGCGGGGGGGCTAGGGAGACCCAGTACTTC.

The chain employs TRBV5-1 and TRBJ2-1; 13 nucleotides match TRBD2. Germline V lookup: CDR1 SGHRS, CDR2 YFSETQ. V shed 1 base and J 3 bases; nucleotides not matched to a gene: 4. The CDR3 length is 17 residues. The CDR3 DNA reads TGCGCCAGCAGCTTGACGGGACTAGCGGGGAACTACAATGAGCAGTTCTTC. It specifies CASSLTGLAGNYNEQFF.

V is TRBV30 and J is TRBJ1-2, with no clear D. Trimming removed 3 bases at V and 6 bases at J, with 20 bases between. Germline CDR1 and CDR2: GTSNPN and SVGIG (reference sequence). The length of the CDR3 is 15 residues. The CDR3 sequence: CAWSRRVNQLNGYTF. CDR3 nucleotide sequence: TGTGCCTGGAGCCGCAGAGTAAACCAGCTAAATGGCTACACCTTC.

The rearrangement uses TRBV11-2 and TRBJ1-2, with D perhaps TRBD1 (5 bases). Trimming stripped 5 bases from V and 8 bases from J, with 15 bases between. The CDR3 runs to 13 residues. Germline CDR1 is SGHAT and CDR2 is FQNNGV. The CDR3, as DNA: TGTGCCAGCAGCCCAGCCAGGGCGGGAGGCTACACCTTC. The encoded protein is CASSPARAGGYTF.

The chain recombines TRBV15 with TRBJ2-1; 7 bases are shared with TRBD2. The germline gives CDR1 LNHNV, CDR2 YYDKDF (reference sequence). The CDR3 sequence is 16 residues long. V was pared by 0 bases and J by 7 bases, with 9 bases of the junction left unmatched. In nucleotides, the CDR3 is TGTGCCACCAGCAGAGAAATACCGGGGGGAGAAAATGAGCAGTTCTTC. Its protein is CATSREIPGGENEQFF.

This clone was seen only a few times. The CDR3 reads CASSPLKTAPGANVLTF. The DNA for the CDR3 is TGTGCCAGCAGCCCCCTGAAGACAGCCCCTGGGGCCAACGTCCTGACTTTC. This chain connects TRBV7-6 to TRBJ2-6; possible D gene TRBD1, 5 bases. Germline V gene sequence: CDR1 SGHVS, CDR2 FNYEAQ. V gave up 5 bases and J gave up 2 bases, with 16 bases separating them. This CDR3 has 17 residues.

With regard to this clone: Other DNA sequences in the sample encode the same CDR3. The chain employs TRBV7-2 and TRBJ2-6; D call uncertain. Trimming removed 1 base from V and 0 bases from J, with 4 bases in between. Germline CDR1 is SGHTA and CDR2 is FQGNSA. The CDR3 runs 15 residues. The CDR3: CASSLVPSGANVLTF. In DNA form, the CDR3 reads TGTGCCAGCAGCTTAGTCCCCTCTGGGGCCAACGTCCTGACTTTC. The full variable domain, rest sourced from reference TRBV7-2 and TRBJ2-6, is GAGVSQSPSNKVTEKGKDVELRCDPISGHTALYWYRQSLGQGLEFLIYFQGNSAPDKSGLPSDRFSAERTGGSVSTLTIQRTQQEDSAVYLCASSLVPSGANVLTFGAGSRLTVL.

The CDR3 spells CASSRARGNGYTF. In nucleotides, the CDR3 is TGTGCCAGCAGTCGGGCCAGGGGCAACGGCTACACCTTC. This rearrangement joins TRBV6-5 to TRBJ1-2; TRBD1 might be the D (6 bases). The V end lost 5 bases, the J end lost 8 bases, and 15 bases lay between the germline ends. The CDR3 is 13 residues long. CDR1 is MNHEY and CDR2 is SVGAGI in the germline V gene.

J is TRBJ1-2 and V is TRBV2, with D possibly matching TRBD1 (5 bases). The CDR3 is 15 residues long. The germline V gene encodes CDR1 SNHLY and CDR2 FYNNEI. V lost 8 bases to trimming and J lost 3 bases, with 19 bases between them. The CDR3 here is CASLRDRGVYYGYTF. For the CDR3, the DNA is TGTGCCAGCCTCAGGGATAGGGGAGTGTACTATGGCTACACCTTC.

This clone was counted once. The chain carries TRBV15 and TRBJ2-2; D gene unclear. The germline V gene has CDR1 LNHNV and CDR2 YYDKDF (reference sequence). The CDR3 is made up of 13 amino acids. V was clipped by 0 bases and J by 8 bases, with 7 bases between them. CDR3 DNA: TGTGCCACCAGCAGAGATGGTCTTGGGGAGCTGTTTTTT. Translating gives CATSRDGLGELFF.

V gene TRBV5-4 combines with J gene TRBJ2-3; 12 positions agree with TRBD2. Germline V gene sequence: CDR1 SGHNT, CDR2 YYREEE (reference sequence). Trimming cost V 4 bases and J 6 bases; bases outside gene matches: 9. The CDR3 contains 16 residues. The CDR3 sequence is CASSARLAGASDTQYF. Written as DNA, the CDR3 is TGTGCCAGCAGCGCCAGACTAGCGGGGGCATCGGATACGCAGTATTTT.

The V call is TRBV4-2, the J call TRBJ1-4, with a weak D call TRBD1 (5 bases). The V end was cut by 1 base, the J end by 4 bases, with 7 bases between. Per the germline V gene, CDR1 is LGHNA and CDR2 is YNFKEQ. CDR3 length: 14 amino acids. The CDR3 protein is CASSQAGFNEKLFF. CDR3 in DNA: TGTGCCAGCAGCCAAGCAGGGTTTAATGAAAAACTGTTTTTT.

V and J are TRBV6-5 and TRBJ2-7; 8 bases fit TRBD2. CDR1 is MNHEY and CDR2 is SVGAGI in the germline V gene. CDR3 length equals 14 residues. J gave up 3 bases and V 0 bases, and 1 base lay outside the gene matches. The CDR3 is CASSYSRGVYEQYF. CDR3 DNA sequence: TGTGCCAGCAGTTACTCGCGGGGGGTCTACGAGCAGTACTTC.

Comment on this clone: This sample includes further DNA sequences coding for the same CDR3. The chain employs TRBV5-1 and TRBJ1-5; 8 nucleotides align to TRBD1. Germline loops: CDR1 SGHRS, CDR2 YFSETQ. The V gene end was trimmed by 4 bases and the J gene end by 2 bases; junction bases not matched to a gene: 5. This CDR3 has 15 residues. Here the CDR3 reads CASSLQGEGNQPQHF. DNA for the CDR3: TGCGCCAGCAGCCTACAGGGGGAGGGCAATCAGCCCCAGCATTTT.

The gene calls are TRBV5-1 and TRBJ2-1; 7 bases map to TRBD1. The CDR3 is 14 amino acids. The ends lost 0 bases at V and 6 bases at J; junction bases unmatched: 3. Germline-derived CDR1 and CDR2 are SGHRS and YFSETQ. The CDR3 protein is CASSLGDRVNEQFF. Written as DNA, the CDR3 is TGCGCCAGCAGCTTGGGAGACAGGGTCAATGAGCAGTTCTTC.

The J gene is TRBJ2-3, the V gene TRBV7-9, with 8 bases lining up with TRBD1. The CDR3 covers 15 residues. J gave up 1 base and V 5 bases, and 5 bases lay outside the gene matches. CDR1 is SEHNR, CDR2 FQNEAQ, per germline (reference sequence). CDR3 DNA: TGTGCCAGCAGCCCCGGACAGGGTGGCACAGATACGCAGTATTTT. Amino acids: CASSPGQGGTDTQYF.

This clone was recorded a few times. The rearrangement uses TRBV5-1 and TRBJ2-5; D may correspond to TRBD1 or TRBD2 (5 bases each). Germline V lookup: CDR1 SGHRS, CDR2 YFSETQ. Trimming left V 3 bases short and J 5 bases short, with 8 bases between. The CDR3 spans 12 residues. The CDR3 nucleotides are TGCGCCAGCAGCTGGGGGATGGAGACCCAGTACTTC. This sequence encodes CASSWGMETQYF.

This sequence joins TRBV19 and TRBJ2-5; perhaps D is TRBD1 or TRBD2 (6 bases each). CDR1 is LNHDA and CDR2 is SQIVND in the germline V gene (reference sequence). This CDR3 comprises 13 residues. V was trimmed by 8 bases and J by 4 bases, leaving 14 bases between them. This CDR3 reads CASRTGAGETQYF. CDR3 bases: TGTGCCAGTCGTACGGGGGCGGGAGAGACCCAGTACTTC.

CDR3: CASRKGQVVGNEQFF. In DNA, the CDR3 is TGTGCCAGCAGAAAGGGACAGGTCGTCGGCAATGAGCAGTTCTTC. The chain has TRBV6-5 and TRBJ2-1; TRBD1 aligns across 8 bases. Germline V gene data show CDR1 as MNHEY and CDR2 as SVGAGI. The CDR3 is 15 residues long. With V trimmed by 6 bases and J by 6 bases, 10 bases remained unmatched.

This rearrangement joins TRBV7-9 to TRBJ1-2; tentative D call: TRBD1 (5 bases). Trimming left V 4 bases short and J 4 bases short, with 13 bases between. CDR3 size: 14 residues. Germline-derived CDR1 and CDR2 are SEHNR and FQNEAQ (reference sequence). The CDR3 coding sequence is TGTGCCAGCAGCTCCCCTGACAGCTTCTATGGCTACACCTTC. Amino acid sequence: CASSSPDSFYGYTF. The whole variable domain, remainder taken from reference TRBV7-9 and TRBJ1-2, is DTGVSQNPRHKITKRGQNVTFRCDPISEHNRLYWYRQTLGQGPEFLTYFQNEAQLEKSRLLSDRFSAERPKGSFSTLEIQRTEQGDSAMYLCASSSPDSFYGYTFGSGTRLTVV.

The gene calls are TRBV4-1 and TRBJ1-2; 7 bases align to TRBD1. CDR1 and CDR2 from the germline V gene are MGHRA and YSYEKL. The CDR3 contains 14 residues. V lost 0 bases, J lost 4 bases, and 2 bases stayed unmatched. The CDR3 reads CASSQDGTVYGYTF. The CDR3, as DNA: TGCGCCAGCAGCCAAGATGGGACAGTCTATGGCTACACCTTC.

V usage is TRBV6-1 and J usage is TRBJ1-4; D not resolved. Trimming took 5 bases from V and 3 from J, leaving 10 bases between them. CDR1 is MNHNS and CDR2 is SASEGT in the germline V gene. CDR3 length: 14 amino acids. The CDR3 sequence is CASSLPVPNEKLFF. CDR3 coding DNA: TGTGCCAGCAGTCTCCCAGTGCCTAATGAAAAACTGTTTTTT.

V usage is TRBV28 and J usage is TRBJ1-5; D gene ambiguous. The CDR3 sequence is 11 residues long. Germline assignment: CDR1 MDHEN and CDR2 SYDVKM. V gave up 8 bases and J gave up 5 bases, with 7 bases separating them. The DNA for the CDR3 is TGTGCCAGCGCGGGAGATCAGCCCCAGCATTTT. Amino acid sequence: CASAGDQPQHF.

This clone is a singleton in its sample. The chain is built from TRBV6-1 and TRBJ2-5; D is uncertain. Germline CDR1 MNHNS, CDR2 SASEGT. The CDR3 runs 12 residues. V lost 8 bases and J 5 bases, leaving 12 bases between the germline ends. CDR3 amino acids: CASCWGGETQYF. For the CDR3, the DNA is TGTGCCAGCTGCTGGGGTGGGGAGACCCAGTACTTC.

This clone came up a few times. The CDR3 is CAITLSQKDSPLHF. The CDR3 nucleotides read TGTGCCATCACCTTGTCGCAGAAGGATTCACCCCTCCACTTT. The genes are TRBV10-3 and TRBJ1-6; D gene unclear. V shed 7 bases and J shed 8 bases, with 15 bases lying between them. This CDR3 is 14 amino acids long. Per germline, CDR1 ENHRY and CDR2 SYGVKD.

This clone was recorded a few times. Additional DNA sequences in this sample encode the identical CDR3. CDR3 nucleotide sequence: TGTGCCAGCAGCTTGGGAATCTACTACGAGCAGTACTTC. Translated: CASSLGIYYEQYF. This rearrangement joins TRBV7-2 to TRBJ2-7; no reliable D call. The CDR3 has 13 residues. Germline-derived CDR1 and CDR2 are SGHTA and FQGNSA. V shed 3 bases and J shed 3 bases, with 9 bases lying between them.

The chain is built from TRBV29-1 and TRBJ1-4; the match to TRBD1 covers 7 bases. V shed 2 bases and J 6 bases; nucleotides not matched to a gene: 9. Germline lookup yields CDR1 SQVTM and CDR2 ANQGSEA. There are 15 residues in the CDR3. The CDR3 sequence: CSVEKVRGHDEKLFF. CDR3 coding DNA: TGCAGCGTTGAAAAGGTTAGGGGGCACGATGAAAAACTGTTTTTT. The full variable domain, its missing parts supplied by reference TRBV29-1 and TRBJ1-4, is SAVISQKPSRDICQRGTSLTIQCQVDSQVTMMFWYRQQPGQSLTLIATANQGSEATYESGFVIDKFPISRPNLTFSTLTVSNMSPEDSSIYLCSVEKVRGHDEKLFFGSGTQLSVL.

The chain uses TRBV5-1 and TRBJ1-6, with D maybe TRBD1 (5 bases). The CDR3 loop spans 14 amino acids. The V end lost 4 bases, the J end lost 7 bases, and 12 bases lay between the germline ends. CDR1 SGHRS and CDR2 YFSETQ come from the germline V gene. CDR3 nucleotides: TGCGCCAGCAGCCCGGGGCCAGGGAATTCACCCCTCCACTTT. Residues: CASSPGPGNSPLHF.